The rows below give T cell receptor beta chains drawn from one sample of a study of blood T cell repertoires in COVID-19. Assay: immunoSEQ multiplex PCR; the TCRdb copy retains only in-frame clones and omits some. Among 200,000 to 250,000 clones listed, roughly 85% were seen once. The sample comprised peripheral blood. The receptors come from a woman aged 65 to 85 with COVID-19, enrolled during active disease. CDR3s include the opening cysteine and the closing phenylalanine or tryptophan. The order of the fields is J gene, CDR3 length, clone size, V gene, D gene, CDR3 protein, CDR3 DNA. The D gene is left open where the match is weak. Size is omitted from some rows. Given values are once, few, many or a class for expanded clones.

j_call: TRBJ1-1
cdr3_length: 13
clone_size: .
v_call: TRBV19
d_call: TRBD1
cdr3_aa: CASIRTGDTEAFF
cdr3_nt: TGTGCCAGTATCCGGACAGGGGACACTGAAGCTTTCTTT

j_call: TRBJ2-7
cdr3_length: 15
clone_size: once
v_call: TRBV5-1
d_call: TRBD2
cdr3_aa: CASSFGLAGFYEQYF
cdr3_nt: TGCGCCAGCAGCTTTGGACTAGCGGGGTTCTACGAGCAGTACTTC

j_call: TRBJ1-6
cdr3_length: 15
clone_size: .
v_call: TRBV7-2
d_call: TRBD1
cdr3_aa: CASSTRTGSNSPLHF
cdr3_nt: TGTGCCAGCAGCACCCGGACAGGTTCTAATTCACCCCTCCACTTT

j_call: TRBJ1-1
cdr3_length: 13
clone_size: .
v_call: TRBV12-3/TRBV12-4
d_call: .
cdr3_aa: CASSFGGSTEAFF
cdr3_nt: TGTGCCAGCAGTTTCGGGGGAAGCACTGAAGCTTTCTTT

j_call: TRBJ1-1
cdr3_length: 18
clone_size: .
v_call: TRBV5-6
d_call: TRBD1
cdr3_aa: CASSLNPGTGALNTEAFF
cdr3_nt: TGTGCCAGCAGCTTGAACCCCGGGACAGGGGCACTGAACACTGAAGCTTTCTTT

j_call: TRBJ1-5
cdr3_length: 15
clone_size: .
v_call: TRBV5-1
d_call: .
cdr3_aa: CASSPRGVGNQPQHF
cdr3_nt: TGCGCCAGCAGTCCACGAGGAGTCGGCAATCAGCCCCAGCATTTT

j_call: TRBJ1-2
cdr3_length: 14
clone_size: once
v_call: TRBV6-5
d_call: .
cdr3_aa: CASSRDTSSYGYTF
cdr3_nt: TGTGCCAGCAGTCGGGACACCTCCTCCTATGGCTACACCTTC

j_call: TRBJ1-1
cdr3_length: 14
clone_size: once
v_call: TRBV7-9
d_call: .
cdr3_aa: CASSLAYGGTEAFF
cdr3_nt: TGTGCCAGCAGCTTAGCGTACGGGGGCACTGAAGCTTTCTTT

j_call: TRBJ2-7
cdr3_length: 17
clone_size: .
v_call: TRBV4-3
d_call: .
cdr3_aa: CASSPYRDTRGSYEQYF
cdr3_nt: TGCGCCAGCAGCCCATACCGGGACACCCGGGGCTCCTACGAGCAGTACTTC

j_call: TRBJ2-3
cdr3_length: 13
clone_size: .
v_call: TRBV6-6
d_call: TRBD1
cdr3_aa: CASTDRGTDTQYF
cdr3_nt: TGTGCCAGCACCGACAGGGGCACAGATACGCAGTATTTT

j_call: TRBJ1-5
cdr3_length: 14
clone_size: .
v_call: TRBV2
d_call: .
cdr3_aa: CATTTVNSNQPQHF
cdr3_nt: TGTGCCACCACAACCGTGAATAGCAATCAGCCCCAGCATTTT

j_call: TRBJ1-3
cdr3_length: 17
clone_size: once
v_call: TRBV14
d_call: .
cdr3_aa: CASSQVVGRASGNTIYF
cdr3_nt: TGTGCCAGCAGCCAAGTGGTCGGCAGGGCGTCTGGAAACACCATATATTTT

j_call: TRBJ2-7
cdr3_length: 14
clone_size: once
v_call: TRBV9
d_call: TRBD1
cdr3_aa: CASSVTGGTYEQYF
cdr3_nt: TGTGCCAGCAGCGTGACAGGGGGGACCTACGAGCAGTACTTC

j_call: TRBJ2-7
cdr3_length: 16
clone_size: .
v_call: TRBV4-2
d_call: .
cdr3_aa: CASSFLLGENPYEQYF
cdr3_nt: TGTGCCAGCAGCTTCCTCCTAGGGGAAAACCCCTACGAGCAGTACTTC

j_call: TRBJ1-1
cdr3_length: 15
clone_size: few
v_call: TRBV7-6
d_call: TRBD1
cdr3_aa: CASSHDRGSPREAFF
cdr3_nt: TGTGCCAGCAGCCACGACAGGGGATCACCCCGTGAAGCTTTCTTT

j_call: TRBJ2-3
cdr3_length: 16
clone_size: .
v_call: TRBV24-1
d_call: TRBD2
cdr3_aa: CATSDFGLAGTDTQYF
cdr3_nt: TGTGCCACCAGTGACTTCGGACTAGCGGGGACAGATACGCAGTATTTT

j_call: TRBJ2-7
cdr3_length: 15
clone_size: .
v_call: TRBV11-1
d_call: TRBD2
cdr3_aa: CASKKMDRDYGEQYF
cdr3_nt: TGTGCCAGCAAGAAGATGGATAGGGACTACGGCGAGCAGTACTTC

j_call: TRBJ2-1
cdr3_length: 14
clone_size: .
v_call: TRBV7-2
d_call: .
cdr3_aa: CASSLAAGVNEQFF
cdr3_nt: TGTGCCAGCAGCTTAGCGGCAGGGGTAAATGAGCAGTTCTTC

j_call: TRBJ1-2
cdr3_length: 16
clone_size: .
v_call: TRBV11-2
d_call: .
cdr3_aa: CASSLDIGGVPYGYTF
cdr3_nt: TGTGCCAGCAGCTTAGATATAGGGGGGGTACCCTATGGCTACACCTTC

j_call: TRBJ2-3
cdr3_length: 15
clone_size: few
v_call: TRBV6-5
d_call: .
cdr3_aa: CASSYSVQGTDTQYF
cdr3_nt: TGTGCCAGCAGTTACTCGGTCCAGGGAACAGATACGCAGTATTTT

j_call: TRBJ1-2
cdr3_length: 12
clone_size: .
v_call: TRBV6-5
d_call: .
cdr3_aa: CASSLEGVGYTF
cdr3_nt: TGTGCCAGCAGTCTTGAGGGGGTCGGCTACACCTTC

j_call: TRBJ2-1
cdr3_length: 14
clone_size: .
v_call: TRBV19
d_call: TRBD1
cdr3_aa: CASSTRDRDNEQFF
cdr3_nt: TGTGCCAGTAGTACCCGGGACAGGGATAATGAGCAGTTCTTC

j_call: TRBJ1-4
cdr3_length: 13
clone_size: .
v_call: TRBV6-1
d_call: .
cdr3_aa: CASSDRENEKLFF
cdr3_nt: TGTGCCAGCAGTGATCGGGAGAATGAAAAACTGTTTTTT

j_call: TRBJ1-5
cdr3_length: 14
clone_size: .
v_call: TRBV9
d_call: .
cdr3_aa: CASSAGGYYQPQHF
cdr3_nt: TGTGCCAGCAGCGCTGGAGGATACTATCAGCCCCAGCATTTT

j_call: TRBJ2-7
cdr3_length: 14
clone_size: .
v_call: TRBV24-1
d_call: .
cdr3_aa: CATSDPSTGFEQYF
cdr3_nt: TGTGCCACCAGTGACCCCTCGACAGGTTTCGAGCAGTACTTC

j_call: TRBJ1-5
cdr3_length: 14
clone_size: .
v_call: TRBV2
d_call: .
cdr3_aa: CARGGESRNQPQHF
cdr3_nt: TGTGCCAGGGGAGGGGAAAGTCGCAATCAGCCCCAGCATTTT

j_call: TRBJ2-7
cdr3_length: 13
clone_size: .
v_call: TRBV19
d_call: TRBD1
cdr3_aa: CASSTGQTYEQYF
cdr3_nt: TGTGCCAGTAGTACGGGACAGACCTACGAGCAGTACTTC

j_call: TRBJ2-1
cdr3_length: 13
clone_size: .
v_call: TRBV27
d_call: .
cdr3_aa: CATPEGDDNEQFF
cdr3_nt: TGTGCCACCCCAGAGGGAGACGACAATGAGCAGTTCTTC

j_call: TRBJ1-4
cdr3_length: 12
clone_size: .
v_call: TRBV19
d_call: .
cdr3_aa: CASSLRGEKLFF
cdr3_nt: TGTGCCAGTAGCCTAAGGGGGGAAAAACTGTTTTTT

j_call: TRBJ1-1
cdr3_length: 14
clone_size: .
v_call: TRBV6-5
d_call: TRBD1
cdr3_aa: CASSYRQGATEAFF
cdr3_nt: TGTGCCAGCAGTTACCGACAGGGGGCCACTGAAGCTTTCTTT

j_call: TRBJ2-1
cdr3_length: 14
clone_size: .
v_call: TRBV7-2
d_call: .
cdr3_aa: CASSPAGGYNEQFF
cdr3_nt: TGTGCCAGCAGCCCGGCCGGGGGATACAATGAGCAGTTCTTC

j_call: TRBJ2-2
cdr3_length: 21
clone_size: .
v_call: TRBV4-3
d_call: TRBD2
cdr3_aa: CASSQDIQGVWASGFTGELFF
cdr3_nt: TGCGCCAGCAGCCAAGATATACAGGGTGTATGGGCTAGCGGGTTCACCGGGGAGCTGTTTTTT

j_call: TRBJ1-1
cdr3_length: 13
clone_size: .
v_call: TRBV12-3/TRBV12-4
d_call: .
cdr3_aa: CASSFHRDTEAFF
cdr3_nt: TGTGCCAGCAGTTTCCACAGGGACACTGAAGCTTTCTTT

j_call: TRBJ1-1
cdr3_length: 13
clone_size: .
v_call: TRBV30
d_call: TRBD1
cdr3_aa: CAWSAQGWAEAFF
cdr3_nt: TGTGCCTGGAGTGCACAGGGGTGGGCTGAAGCTTTCTTT

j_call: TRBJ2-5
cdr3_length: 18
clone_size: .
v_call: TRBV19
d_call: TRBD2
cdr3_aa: CASSIVPGTSGGLETQYF
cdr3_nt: TGTGCCAGTAGTATCGTTCCCGGGACTAGCGGGGGTTTGGAGACCCAGTACTTC

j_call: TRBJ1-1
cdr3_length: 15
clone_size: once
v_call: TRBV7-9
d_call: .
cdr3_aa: CASSSDDMDNTEAFF
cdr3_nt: TGTGCCAGCAGCTCGGATGACATGGATAACACTGAAGCTTTCTTT

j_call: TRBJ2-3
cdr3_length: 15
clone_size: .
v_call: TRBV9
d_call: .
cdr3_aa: CASSPRGQDTDTQYF
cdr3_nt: TGTGCCAGCAGCCCGAGAGGACAAGACACAGATACGCAGTATTTT

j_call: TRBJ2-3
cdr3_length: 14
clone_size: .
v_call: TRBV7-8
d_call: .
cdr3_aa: CASSRDPLPDTQYF
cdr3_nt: TGTGCCAGCAGCCGAGATCCCCTACCAGATACGCAGTATTTT

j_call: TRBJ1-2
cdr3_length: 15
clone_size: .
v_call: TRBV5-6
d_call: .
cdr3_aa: CASSRGWADGEGYTF
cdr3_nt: TGTGCCAGCAGCCGAGGGTGGGCAGATGGAGAAGGCTACACCTTC

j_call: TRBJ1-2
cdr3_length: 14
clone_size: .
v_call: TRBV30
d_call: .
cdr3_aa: CAWSVLGANYGYTF
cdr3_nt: TGTGCCTGGAGTGTACTTGGAGCTAACTATGGCTACACCTTC

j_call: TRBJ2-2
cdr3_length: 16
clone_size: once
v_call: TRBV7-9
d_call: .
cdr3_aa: CASSFPGQEYTGELFF
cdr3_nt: TGTGCCAGCAGCTTCCCGGGACAAGAGTACACCGGGGAGCTGTTTTTT

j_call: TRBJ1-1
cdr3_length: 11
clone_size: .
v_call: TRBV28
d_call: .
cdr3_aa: CASKGGTEAFF
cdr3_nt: TGTGCCAGCAAGGGAGGGACTGAAGCTTTCTTT

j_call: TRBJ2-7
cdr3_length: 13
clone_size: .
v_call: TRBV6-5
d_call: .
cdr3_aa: CASSSGGRYEQYF
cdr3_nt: TGTGCCAGCAGTTCAGGGGGGCGCTACGAGCAGTACTTC

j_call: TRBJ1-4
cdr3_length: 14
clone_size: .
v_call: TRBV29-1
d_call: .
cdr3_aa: CSAIGTATNEKLFF
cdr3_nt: TGCAGCGCAATAGGGACTGCAACTAATGAAAAACTGTTTTTT

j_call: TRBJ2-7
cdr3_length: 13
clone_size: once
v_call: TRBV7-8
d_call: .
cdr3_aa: CASSSFGFYEQYF
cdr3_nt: TGTGCCAGCAGCTCGTTCGGTTTCTACGAGCAGTACTTC

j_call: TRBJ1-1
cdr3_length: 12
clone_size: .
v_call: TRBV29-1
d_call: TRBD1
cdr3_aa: CSVYQGVTEAFF
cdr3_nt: TGCAGCGTGTACCAGGGGGTCACTGAAGCTTTCTTT

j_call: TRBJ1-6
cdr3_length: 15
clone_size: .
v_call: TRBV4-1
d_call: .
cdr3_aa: CASSQVLRGYSPLHF
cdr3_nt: TGCGCCAGCAGCCAAGTTTTACGGGGTTACTCACCCCTCCACTTT

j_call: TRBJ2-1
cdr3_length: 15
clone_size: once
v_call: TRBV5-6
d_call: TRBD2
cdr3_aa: CASSLTSGGRGEQFF
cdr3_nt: TGTGCCAGCAGCTTGACTAGCGGGGGACGCGGTGAGCAGTTCTTC

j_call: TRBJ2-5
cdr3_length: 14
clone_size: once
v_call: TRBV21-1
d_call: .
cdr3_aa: CASSLRDSKETQYF
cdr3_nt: TGTGCCAGCAGCTTACGGGATTCTAAAGAGACCCAGTACTTC

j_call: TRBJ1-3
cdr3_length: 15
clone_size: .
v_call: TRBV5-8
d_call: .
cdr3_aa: CASSLRGASGNTIYF
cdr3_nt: TGTGCCAGCAGCTTGAGGGGCGCCTCTGGAAACACCATATATTTT

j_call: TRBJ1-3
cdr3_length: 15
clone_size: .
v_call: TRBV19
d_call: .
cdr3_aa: CASSGQGDSGNTIYF
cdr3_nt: TGTGCCAGTAGTGGTCAGGGTGACTCTGGAAACACCATATATTTT

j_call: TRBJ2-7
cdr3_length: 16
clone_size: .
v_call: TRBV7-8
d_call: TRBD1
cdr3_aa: CASSLVRQGNLHEQYF
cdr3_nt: TGTGCCAGCAGCTTAGTTAGACAGGGGAATCTCCACGAGCAGTACTTC